Presented here are 27 T cell receptor beta chains from one specimen sequenced in a study of shared clonotypes between healthy human individuals. Sequenced by immunoSEQ multiplex PCR; TCRdb stores in-frame clones only, minus some. The data contain some 2,100,000 clones, almost 96% of them singletons. Material for sequencing was naive CD4+ T cells sorted from blood. Subset defined: CD45RA+ positively selected. The receptors here all came from a man between 18 and 29 years old in good health.

This chain uses TRBV12-2 with TRBJ1-1. TRBV12-2 is a pseudogene. The CDR3 sequence is 16 residues long. The CDR3 coding sequence is TGTGCAAGTCGCTTATACGGGGGCGGGAGAAACACTGAAGCTTTCTTT. This codes for CASRLYGGGRNTEAFF.

The rearrangement uses TRBV30 and TRBJ2-6; D remains ambiguous. Germline CDR1 reads GTSNPN; CDR2 reads SVGIG (reference sequence). V lost 1 base and J 0 bases, leaving 4 bases between the germline ends. The CDR3 spans 14 residues. This CDR3 is CAWSAHSGANVLTF. The CDR3, as DNA: TGTGCCTGGAGTGCCCACTCTGGGGCCAACGTCCTGACTTTC.

V and J are TRBV4-1 and TRBJ2-3, with TRBD2 matching 9 bases. After removal of 3 bases from V and 2 bases from J, the junction contained 6 bases not matched to a gene. The V gene's germline CDR1 is MGHRA and CDR2 YSYEKL. This CDR3 is built from 16 residues. For the CDR3, the DNA is TGCGCCAGCAGCCAGCTACTAGCGGGCCTCACAGATACGCAGTATTTT. Amino acids: CASSQLLAGLTDTQYF.

The chain combines TRBV5-4 with TRBJ2-5; TRBD2 agrees at 8 bases. Germline V gene lookup returns CDR1 SGHNT and CDR2 YYREEE (reference sequence). V was clipped by 6 bases and J by 0 bases; unmatched bases: 10. The CDR3 has 16 residues. This chain's CDR3 is CASTTRGSGDQETQYF. CDR3 DNA: TGTGCCAGCACCACCCGGGGTAGCGGGGACCAAGAGACCCAGTACTTC.

The chain is built from TRBV13 and TRBJ2-5; 9 bases agree with TRBD1. From germline, CDR1 is PRHDT and CDR2 FYEKMQ (reference sequence). The CDR3 has 14 amino acids. After removal of 6 bases from V and 6 bases from J, the junction contained 8 bases not matched to a gene. The CDR3 nucleotides are TGTGCCAGCAGGACACAGGGGGCGCGGAAGACCCAGTACTTC. Its protein is CASRTQGARKTQYF.

The chain has TRBV7-2 and TRBJ2-7; D might be TRBD1 (6 bases). The CDR3 loop spans 16 amino acids. Per the germline V gene, CDR1 is SGHTA and CDR2 is FQGNSA. V shed 6 bases and J shed 2 bases, with 20 bases lying between them. Here the CDR3 reads CASSLRVGHLTYEQYF. CDR3 nucleotides: TGTGCCAGCAGTCTTAGGGTGGGACACCTAACCTACGAGCAGTACTTC.

The rearrangement joins TRBV28 to TRBJ1-2; perhaps TRBD1 as D (5 bases). The CDR3 spans 18 residues. The V end lost 5 bases, the J end lost 0 bases, and 22 bases lay between the germline ends. Per the germline V gene, CDR1 is MDHEN and CDR2 is SYDVKM. The CDR3 loop reads CASSIEVAGLGPNYGYTF. Here the CDR3 DNA reads TGTGCCAGCAGTATAGAGGTCGCGGGGCTGGGGCCTAACTATGGCTACACCTTC.

The rearrangement links TRBV2 to TRBJ2-3; D may be TRBD1 or TRBD2 (5 bases each). V was shortened by 5 bases and J by 5 bases, with 14 bases between the two germline ends. Per germline, CDR1 SNHLY and CDR2 FYNNEI. The CDR3 contains 14 residues. The CDR3 DNA is TGTGCCAGCAGTCGGGACCCCCCAGGAGATACGCAGTATTTT. Amino acids: CASSRDPPGDTQYF.

This chain links TRBV4-3 with TRBJ2-2, with 11 nucleotides matching TRBD2. CDR1 and CDR2 (germline): LGHNA, YSLEER. The CDR3 runs to 19 residues. V shed 1 base, J shed 1 base, and the junction held 8 bases outside the gene matches. Written as DNA, the CDR3 is TGCGCCAGCAGCCAAGCGGTAGCGGGAGGGCTAAAGAACACCGGGGAGCTGTTTTTT. This codes for CASSQAVAGGLKNTGELFF.

V gene TRBV2 combines with J gene TRBJ2-3; 9 positions match TRBD2. V gave up 4 bases and J gave up 3 bases; unmatched junction bases: 8. Germline CDR1 is SNHLY and CDR2 is FYNNEI. The CDR3 sequence is 16 residues long. The CDR3 nucleotides read TGTGCCAGCAGTGTCGGAGGCGGGAGGGGTACAGATACGCAGTATTTT. It translates to CASSVGGGRGTDTQYF.

The chain carries TRBV9 and TRBJ2-1, with 11 bases matching TRBD2. The CDR3 runs to 18 residues. V lost 0 bases and J lost 0; bases outside the gene matches: 5. From germline, CDR1 is SGDLS and CDR2 YYNGEE. In nucleotides, the CDR3 is TGTGCCAGCAGCGTAGCTGGGCTAGCGGGAGGCTCCTACAATGAGCAGTTCTTC. Its translation: CASSVAGLAGGSYNEQFF.

This chain connects TRBV7-2 to TRBJ2-2, with 7 bases that match TRBD1. The V and J ends lost 4 bases and 4 bases, in that order; junction bases with no gene match: 6. The CDR3 covers 15 residues. The V gene's germline CDR1 is SGHTA and CDR2 FQGNSA. The CDR3 DNA reads as TGTGCCAGCAGCTCGAGGGGGCGGTTCACCGGGGAGCTGTTTTTT. Protein product: CASSSRGRFTGELFF.

In this sample, this clone turned up once. This sequence joins TRBV11-2 and TRBJ2-3, with 7 positions matching TRBD2. This CDR3 comprises 15 residues. Trimming took 4 bases from V and 1 from J; bases not matched to a gene: 5. The V gene's germline CDR1 is SGHAT and CDR2 FQNNGV. CDR3 in DNA: TGTGCCAGCAGCTCCCAGCGGGGTGGCACAGATACGCAGTATTTT. Its protein is CASSSQRGGTDTQYF.

This chain links TRBV29-1 with TRBJ1-4; D remains ambiguous. CDR1 is SQVTM and CDR2 is ANQGSEA in the germline V gene. CDR3 length equals 12 residues. Trimming cost V 6 bases and J 8 bases, with 13 bases left between them. Here the CDR3 reads CSVGGLGEKLFF. CDR3 sequence (DNA): TGCAGCGTAGGCGGGTTGGGCGAAAAACTGTTTTTT.

The chain uses TRBV28 and TRBJ2-3; D gene ambiguous. The CDR3 has 14 residues. Germline V gene lookup returns CDR1 MDHEN and CDR2 SYDVKM. V lost 6 bases, J lost 4 bases, and 14 bases lay in between. The CDR3 here is CASSPGPTPDTQYF. CDR3 in DNA: TGTGCCAGCAGCCCTGGCCCTACCCCAGATACGCAGTATTTT.

The chain links TRBV27 to TRBJ2-7, with 7 bases fitting TRBD1. The V segment lost 3 bases and the J segment 1 base; nucleotides outside the gene matches: 0. The germline gives CDR1 MNHEY, CDR2 SMNVEV (reference sequence). The CDR3 has 13 amino acids. CDR3 in DNA: TGTGCCAGCAGTTTGGGACAGTCCTACGAGCAGTACTTC. Translating it yields CASSLGQSYEQYF.

Comments on this clone: A junction boundary mismatches the germline segment, possibly from a read error. This chain joins TRBV4-1 and TRBJ1-6, with D possibly TRBD1 on 5 matching bases. This CDR3 region has 14 residues. In germline, CDR1 is MGHRA, CDR2 YSYEKL. CDR3 sequence (DNA): TGCGCCAGCAGCCAAGATACAGGAAACTCACACCTCCACTTT. This sequence encodes CASSQDTGNSHLHF.

The chain combines TRBV6-1 with TRBJ1-6; D not certain. The CDR3 is 14 residues long. CDR1 is MNHNS and CDR2 is SASEGT in the germline V gene. V was pared by 1 base and J by 7 bases, with 8 bases between. The CDR3 reads CASSEDRLNSPLHF. Here the CDR3 DNA reads TGTGCCAGCAGTGAAGATAGGTTGAATTCACCCCTCCACTTT.

The chain uses TRBV28 and TRBJ2-1, with no clear D. The V gene lost 5 bases and the J gene lost 5 bases, with 13 bases spanning the gap. The CDR3 has 14 amino acids. Germline V gives CDR1 MDHEN, CDR2 SYDVKM. For the CDR3, the DNA is TGTGCCAGCAGTCGCGAATGGCGAAACAATGAGCAGTTCTTC. Translation: CASSREWRNNEQFF.

The chain combines TRBV7-6 with TRBJ1-4; 9 nucleotides line up with TRBD1. The V gene's germline CDR1 is SGHVS and CDR2 FNYEAQ. The CDR3 runs to 16 residues. With 5 bases clipped from V and 3 bases from J, the junction kept 7 bases outside the gene matches. The CDR3 here is CASSGNRGQANEKLFF. The CDR3 DNA reads as TGTGCCAGCAGCGGGAACAGGGGGCAAGCTAATGAAAAACTGTTTTTT.

V gene TRBV7-8 combines with J gene TRBJ2-3; D remains unclear. Germline CDR1 is SGHVS and CDR2 is FQNEAQ. V was pared by 3 bases and J by 5 bases, with 12 bases between. This CDR3 is built from 14 residues. CDR3 bases: TGTGCCAGCAGCTTTACTCCCTCGGGAGATACGCAGTATTTT. Residues: CASSFTPSGDTQYF.

This clone was observed a single time. The chain uses TRBV2 and TRBJ2-1; 13 bases align to TRBD2. Germline V gene data show CDR1 as SNHLY and CDR2 as FYNNEI. CDR3 length equals 16 residues. The ends lost 8 bases at V and 4 bases at J; junction bases unmatched: 8. The CDR3 sequence: CASFGTSGVVYNEQFF. CDR3 nucleotides: TGTGCCAGCTTCGGGACTAGCGGGGTGGTATACAATGAGCAGTTCTTC.

The chain employs TRBV4-1 and TRBJ2-3; no definite D call. This CDR3 comprises 12 residues. The germline gives CDR1 MGHRA, CDR2 YSYEKL. Trimming shortened V by 2 bases and J by 15 bases, and 15 bases separated the two germline ends. CDR3 DNA sequence: TGCGCCAGCAGCCAAAGGGATAAGCAGCCCTATTTT. This gives the protein CASSQRDKQPYF.

Concerning this clone itself: Other DNA sequences within the sample encode an identical CDR3. This chain joins TRBV5-1 and TRBJ2-7; 10 bases are a match to TRBD1. The CDR3 is 14 residues long. Germline loops: CDR1 SGHRS, CDR2 YFSETQ. The V segment lost 4 bases and the J segment 2 bases; nucleotides outside the gene matches: 3. As DNA, the CDR3 is TGCGCCAGCAGCCCGACAGGGGGCGCCTACGAGCAGTACTTC. Amino acid sequence: CASSPTGGAYEQYF. The full variable domain, completed using reference TRBV5-1 and TRBJ2-7, is KAGVTQTPRYLIKTRGQQVTLSCSPISGHRSVSWYQQTPGQGLQFLFEYFSETQRNKGNFPGRFSGRQFSNSRSEMNVSTLELGDSALYLCASSPTGGAYEQYFGPGTRLTVT.

This clone was recorded once. This chain joins TRBV27 and TRBJ2-7, with D perhaps matching TRBD2 (5 bases). The CDR3 length is 15 residues. Germline assignment: CDR1 MNHEY and CDR2 SMNVEV (reference sequence). V dropped 4 bases and J dropped 0 bases, with 13 bases sitting between them. CDR3: CASSSSGAYSYEQYF. The CDR3 DNA is TGTGCCAGCAGTTCAAGCGGAGCCTACTCCTACGAGCAGTACTTC.

In its sample, this clone was seen once. This specimen includes other DNA sequences encoding the same CDR3. J is TRBJ2-5 and V is TRBV5-1; D is undetermined. V lost 0 bases and J lost 4, with 4 bases in between. This CDR3 is built from 12 residues. From germline, CDR1 is SGHRS and CDR2 YFSETQ. CDR3 sequence (DNA): TGCGCCAGCAGCTTGGAAGTAGAGACCCAGTACTTC. Translation gives CASSLEVETQYF.

The rearrangement joins TRBV4-1 to TRBJ2-3; TRBD1 or TRBD2 may be the D gene (5 bases each). The CDR3 is 14 amino acids. Trimming cost V 6 bases and J 0 bases, with 10 bases left between them. The V gene's germline CDR1 is MGHRA and CDR2 YSYEKL. The CDR3 spells CASRGDQSTDTQYF. DNA of the CDR3: TGCGCCAGCAGGGGGGATCAAAGCACAGATACGCAGTATTTT.